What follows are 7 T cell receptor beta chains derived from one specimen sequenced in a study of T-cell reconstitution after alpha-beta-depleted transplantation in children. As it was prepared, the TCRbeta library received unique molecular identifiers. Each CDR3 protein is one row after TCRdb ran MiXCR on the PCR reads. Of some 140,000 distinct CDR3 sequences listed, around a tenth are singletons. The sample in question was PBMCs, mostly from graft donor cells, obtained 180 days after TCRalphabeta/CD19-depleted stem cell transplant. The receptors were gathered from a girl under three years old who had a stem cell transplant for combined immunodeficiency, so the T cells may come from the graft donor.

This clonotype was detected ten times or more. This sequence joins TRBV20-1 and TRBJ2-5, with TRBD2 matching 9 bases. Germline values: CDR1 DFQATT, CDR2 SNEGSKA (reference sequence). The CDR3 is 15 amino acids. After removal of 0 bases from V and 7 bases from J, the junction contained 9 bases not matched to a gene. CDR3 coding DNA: TGCAGTGCTAGAGATCTGGCGGGGGGGATTGGGACCCAGTACTTC. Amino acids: CSARDLAGGIGTQYF.

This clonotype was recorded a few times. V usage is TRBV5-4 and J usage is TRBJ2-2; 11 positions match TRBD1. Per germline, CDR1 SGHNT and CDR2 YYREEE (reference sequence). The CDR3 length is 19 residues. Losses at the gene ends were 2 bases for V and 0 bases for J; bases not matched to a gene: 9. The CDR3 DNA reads TGTGCCAGCAGCTTCAGGACAGGGGGCGCGGGTTCGAACACCGGGGAGCTGTTTTTT. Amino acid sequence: CASSFRTGGAGSNTGELFF.

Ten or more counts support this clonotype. The CDR3 DNA sequence: TGTGCCAGCACCCAATGGGGGGGCCTTAACATTCAGTACTTC. It translates to CASTQWGGLNIQYF. The genes are TRBV12-3 or TRBV12-4 and TRBJ2-4, with D perhaps matching TRBD2 (7 bases). CDR3 length: 14 residues. The V end lost 7 bases, the J end lost 7 bases, and 17 bases lay between the germline ends.

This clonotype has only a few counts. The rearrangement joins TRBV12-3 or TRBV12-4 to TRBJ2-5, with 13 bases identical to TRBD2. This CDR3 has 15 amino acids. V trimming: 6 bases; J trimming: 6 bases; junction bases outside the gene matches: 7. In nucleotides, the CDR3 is TGTGCCAGCAGCTTCCGGACTAGCGGGAGAAAGACCCAGTACTTC. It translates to CASSFRTSGRKTQYF.

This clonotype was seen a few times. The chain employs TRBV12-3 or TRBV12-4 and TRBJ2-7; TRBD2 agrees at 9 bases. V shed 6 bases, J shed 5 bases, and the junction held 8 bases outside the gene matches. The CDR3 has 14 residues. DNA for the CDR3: TGTGCCAGCAGCTCACCGGGACTAGCTGACGAGCAGTACTTC. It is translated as CASSSPGLADEQYF.

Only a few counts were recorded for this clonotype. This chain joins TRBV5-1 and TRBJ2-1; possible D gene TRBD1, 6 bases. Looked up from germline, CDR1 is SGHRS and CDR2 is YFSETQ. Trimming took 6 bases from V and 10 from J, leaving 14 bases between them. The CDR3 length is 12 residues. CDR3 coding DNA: TGCGCCAGCAAATCGACAGGAGACGAGCAGTTCTTC. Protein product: CASKSTGDEQFF.

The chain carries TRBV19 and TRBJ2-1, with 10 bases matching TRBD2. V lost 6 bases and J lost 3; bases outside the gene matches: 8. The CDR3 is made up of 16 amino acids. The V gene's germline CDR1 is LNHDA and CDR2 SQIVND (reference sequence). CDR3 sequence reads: CASSTYRTSGYNEQFF. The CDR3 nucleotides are TGTGCCAGTAGCACGTATAGGACTAGCGGCTACAATGAGCAGTTCTTC.